Shown below are 5 T cell receptor beta chains from a single sample sequenced in a study of T cells in narcolepsy. The protocol was immunoSEQ multiplex PCR, while the TCRdb copy is restricted to in-frame clones and leaves out a portion. Among tens of thousands of clones listed, 88% were seen once. The source material was CD45RA- memory CD4+ T cells from PBMCs. The receptor set was obtained from a human donor with narcolepsy.

The chain carries TRBV5-4 and TRBJ2-2; D gene ambiguous. CDR1 and CDR2 from the germline V gene are SGHNT and YYREEE (reference sequence). The V end lost 3 bases, the J end lost 7 bases, and 19 bases lay between the germline ends. The CDR3 sequence is 16 residues long. The CDR3 here is CASSSRSGQQHGELFF. In DNA form, the CDR3 reads TGTGCCAGCAGCTCGAGGTCGGGTCAACAACACGGGGAGCTGTTTTTT.

The J gene is TRBJ2-1, the V gene TRBV29-1, with 7 bases that match TRBD1. The germline V gene encodes CDR1 SQVTM and CDR2 ANQGSEA. CDR3 length: 14 amino acids. V trimming: 6 bases; J trimming: 10 bases; junction bases outside the gene matches: 15. The CDR3 DNA reads TGCAGCGTGGCCATCACAGGGGCTTCGAGGGAGCAGTTCTTC. Protein product: CSVAITGASREQFF.

The chain uses TRBV7-2 and TRBJ2-2; no reliable D call. The germline V gene has CDR1 SGHTA and CDR2 FQGNSA. There are 16 residues in the CDR3. The V end lost 7 bases, the J end lost 1 base, and 16 bases lay between the germline ends. CDR3 DNA: TGTGCCAGCACCCCTTTTTCGGACGTGAACACCGGGGAGCTGTTTTTT. It is translated as CASTPFSDVNTGELFF.

This chain uses TRBV4-3 with TRBJ1-1; the D gene is possibly TRBD1 (6 bases). The CDR3 has 14 residues. CDR1 is LGHNA and CDR2 is YSLEER in the germline V gene. Trimming removed 3 bases from V and 10 bases from J, with 18 bases in between. The CDR3 reads CASSHPGQYGVAFF. The CDR3 nucleotides are TGCGCCAGCAGCCACCCCGGACAGTACGGCGTAGCTTTCTTT.

The genes are TRBV2 and TRBJ1-6, with TRBD1 identical over 8 bases. V dropped 7 bases and J dropped 9; count of bases not matched to a gene: 8. This CDR3 region has 14 residues. Germline V lookup: CDR1 SNHLY, CDR2 FYNNEI. CDR3 residues: CASKPGTGSSPLHF. CDR3 bases: TGTGCCAGCAAGCCCGGGACAGGCTCTTCACCCCTCCACTTT.